Listed here are 3 T cell receptor beta chains from one sample, sequenced in a study of blood T cell repertoires in COVID-19. The assay was immunoSEQ multiplex PCR, and TCRdb's table has in-frame clones only and misses some. Of approximately 150,000 clones listed, 80% are singletons. Input material: peripheral blood. The receptors originated from a man aged 70-80 years who had recovered from COVID-19.

The chain couples TRBV3-1 (or the pseudogene TRBV3-2) to TRBJ2-1; maybe TRBD2 (7 bases). Trimming took 3 bases from V and 8 from J, leaving 14 bases between them. CDR1 and CDR2 from the germline V gene are LGHDT and YNNKEL (reference sequence). This CDR3 is 14 amino acids long. The CDR3, as DNA: TGTGCCAGCAGCCAGGAGGGGGGGGGAGATGAGCAGTTCTTC. Its protein is CASSQEGGGDEQFF.

This clone was observed at least ten times. The chain couples TRBV11-3 to TRBJ2-2; maybe TRBD2 (7 bases). Germline-derived CDR1 and CDR2 are SGHNT and YENEEA. V lost 3 bases to trimming and J lost 6 bases, with 20 bases between them. The CDR3 is made up of 17 amino acids. CDR3 nucleotides: TGTGCCAGCAGCTTCGCTGACGGGAGGAAGGGGGCCGGGGAGCTGTTTTTT. Amino acids: CASSFADGRKGAGELFF.

The V gene is TRBV11-2, the J gene TRBJ2-1; D perhaps matches TRBD2 (5 bases). The V end lost 5 bases, the J end lost 9 bases, and 14 bases lay between the germline ends. The CDR3 is made up of 13 amino acids. The germline V gene encodes CDR1 SGHAT and CDR2 FQNNGV. The CDR3 bases are TGTGCCAGCAGCCCCGGGGTTGGTGGTGAGCAGTTCTTC. Residues: CASSPGVGGEQFF.